Presented here are 3 T cell receptor beta chains from one specimen sequenced in a study of blood T cell repertoires in COVID-19. Sequencing used immunoSEQ multiplex PCR; TCRdb keeps in-frame clones, though not all of them. The table includes 300,000 or so clones, about 90% detected once. Material: PBMCs or T cells enriched from blood (not recorded which). The receptors shown here come from a woman under 40 who had recovered from COVID-19.

This clone was detected only once. The chain recombines TRBV7-9 with TRBJ2-7; TRBD1 matches 8 bases. Germline V gives CDR1 SEHNR, CDR2 FQNEAQ (reference sequence). The CDR3 has 14 amino acids. The ends lost 6 bases at V and 3 bases at J; junction bases unmatched: 7. CDR3 sequence reads: CASRMTGENYEQYF. The CDR3 DNA is TGTGCCAGCAGAATGACAGGGGAGAACTACGAGCAGTACTTC. Supplemented by reference TRBV7-9 and TRBJ2-7, the full variable domain reads DTGVSQNPRHKITKRGQNVTFRCDPISEHNRLYWYRQTLGQGPEFLTYFQNEAQLEKSRLLSDRFSAERPKGSFSTLEIQRTEQGDSAMYLCASRMTGENYEQYFGPGTRLTVT.

In nucleotides, the CDR3 is TGTGCCATCAGTGAGCCCCCGTTTGAAGCTTTCTTT. Encoded protein: CAISEPPFEAFF. The chain uses TRBV10-3 and TRBJ1-1; D gene unclear. The CDR3 runs to 12 residues. Trimming removed 2 bases from V and 7 bases from J, with 8 bases in between. Germline values: CDR1 ENHRY, CDR2 SYGVKD.

The V gene is TRBV7-9, the J gene TRBJ1-4; D gene unclear. V lost 4 bases, J lost 0 bases, and 12 bases lay in between. This CDR3 region has 16 residues. Germline CDR1 and CDR2: SEHNR and FQNEAQ (reference sequence). The CDR3 loop reads CASSSEEDSTNEKLFF. The CDR3 coding sequence is TGTGCCAGCAGCTCGGAAGAAGACTCAACTAATGAAAAACTGTTTTTT.